This TCR beta chain emerged from a study of post-analysis software for immune sequencing data. The CDR3 is 15 residues long. In germline, CDR1 is MNHEY, CDR2 SVGAGI. V lost 4 bases to trimming and J lost 9 bases; unmatched junction nucleotides: 8. Unique molecular identifiers were built into the TCR beta cDNA libraries. A population of about 0.95 to 10 million T cells gave rise to a few hundred thousand cDNA molecules. One entry per CDR3 protein, called by TCRdb with MiXCR from the PCR reads. This table has some 190,000 distinct CDR3 sequences, 25% to 30% appearing once. There are many counts of this clonotype. What it binds is not known. General study points: Patients had higher frequencies than controls of roughly 5 TRBV segments, including TRBV5-6, TRBV5-1 and TRBV20-1. The normalized Chao1 diversity of multiple sclerosis patients was significantly lower than that of controls.

This receptor was taken from a girl younger than 18 with multiple sclerosis. Sequencing was carried out using blood. The chain joins TRBV6-5 to TRBJ1-6; 8 nucleotides match TRBD1. The CDR3 loop is CASSSDREGSSPLHF. The CDR3 DNA sequence: TGTGCCAGCAGTTCGGACAGGGAAGGGTCTTCACCCCTCCACTTT.